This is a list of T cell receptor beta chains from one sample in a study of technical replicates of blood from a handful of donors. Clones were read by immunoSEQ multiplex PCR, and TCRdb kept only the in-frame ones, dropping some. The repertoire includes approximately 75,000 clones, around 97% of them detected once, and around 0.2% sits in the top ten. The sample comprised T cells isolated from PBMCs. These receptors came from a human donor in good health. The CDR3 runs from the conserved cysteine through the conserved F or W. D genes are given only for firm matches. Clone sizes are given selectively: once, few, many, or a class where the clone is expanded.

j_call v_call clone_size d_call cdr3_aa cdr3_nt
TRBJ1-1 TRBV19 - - CASKGRGEVEAFF TGTGCCAGCAAAGGGAGGGGTGAAGTTGAAGCTTTCTTT
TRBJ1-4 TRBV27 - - CASSGGAKTLFF TGTGCCAGCAGCGGAGGGGCTAAAACTCTGTTTTTT
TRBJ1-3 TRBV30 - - CAWKDRGNTIYF TGTGCCTGGAAAGACAGAGGAAACACCATATATTTT
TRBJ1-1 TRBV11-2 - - CASSSVPEMNTEAFF TGTGCCAGCAGCTCAGTTCCGGAGATGAACACTGAAGCTTTCTTT
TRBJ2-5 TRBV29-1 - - CSVVLLGEETQYF TGCAGCGTTGTCCTTCTCGGAGAAGAGACCCAGTACTTC
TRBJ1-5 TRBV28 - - CASRKTLGSQPQHF TGTGCCAGCAGGAAAACCTTAGGGAGTCAGCCCCAGCATTTT
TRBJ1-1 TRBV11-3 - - CASSPKGPGLTEAFF TGTGCCAGCAGCCCTAAAGGTCCAGGGTTGACTGAAGCTTTCTTT
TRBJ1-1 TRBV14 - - CASRPWGDTEAFF TGTGCCAGCAGACCATGGGGGGACACTGAAGCTTTCTTT
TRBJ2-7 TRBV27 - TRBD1 CASSFIGTGGHEQYF TGTGCCAGCAGTTTCATCGGGACAGGGGGTCACGAGCAGTACTTC
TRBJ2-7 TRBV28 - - CASSGLYEQYF TGTGCCAGCTCGGGACTCTACGAGCAGTACTTC
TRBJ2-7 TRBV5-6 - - CASSLGAGADEQYF TGTGCCAGCAGCTTGGGCGCGGGGGCGGACGAGCAGTACTTC
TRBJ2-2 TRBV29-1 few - CSVERGGKVFF TGCAGCGTTGAGCGCGGGGGCAAGGTGTTTTTT
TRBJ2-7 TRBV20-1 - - CSAPAPEQYF TGCAGTGCTCCTGCGCCCGAGCAGTACTTC
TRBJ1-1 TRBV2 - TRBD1 CATGDSQGAFF TGTGCCACCGGGGACAGCCAAGGAGCTTTCTTT
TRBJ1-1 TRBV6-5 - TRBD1 CASSSYRGERNTEAFF TGTGCCAGCAGTTCTTACAGGGGGGAAAGGAACACTGAAGCTTTCTTT
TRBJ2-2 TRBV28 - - CASSFSTGELFF TGTGCCAGCAGTTTTAGCACCGGGGAGCTGTTTTTT